The clone carrying this TCR beta chain has more than one count but fewer than ten. The record originates from a study of T cells after yellow fever vaccination. The CDR3 consists of 13 residues. Trimming removed 5 bases at V and 2 bases at J, with 9 bases between. Germline loops: CDR1 SGHDN, CDR2 FVKESK. MiXCR was run by TCRdb on the 5' RACE reads, yielding one entry per CDR3 protein. The data show nearly 300,000 distinct CDR3 sequences, 8.5% to 10% seen once. Source: CD4+ T cells sorted from PBMCs, taken 5 days after the yellow fever booster vaccination. The chain uses TRBV14 and TRBJ2-5; unclear D gene. The sequence was obtained from a man between 18 and 29 years old who received the YFV17D yellow fever vaccine. CDR3 region: CASSMQVQETQYF. For the CDR3, the DNA is TGTGCCAGCAGCATGCAGGTTCAAGAGACCCAGTACTTC.